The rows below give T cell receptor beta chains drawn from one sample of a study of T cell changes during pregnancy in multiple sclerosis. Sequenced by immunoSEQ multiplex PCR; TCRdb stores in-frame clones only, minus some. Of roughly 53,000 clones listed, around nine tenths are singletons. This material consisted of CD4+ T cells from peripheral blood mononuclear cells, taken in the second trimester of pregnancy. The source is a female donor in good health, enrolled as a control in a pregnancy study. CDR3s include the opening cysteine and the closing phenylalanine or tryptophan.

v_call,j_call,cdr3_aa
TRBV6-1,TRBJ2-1,CASSEGSGGKTYNEQFF
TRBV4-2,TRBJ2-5,CASSQEKRGSGEVAETQYF
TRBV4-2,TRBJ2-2,CASSPAGTSGLEGTGELFF
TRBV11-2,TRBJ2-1,CASSKRTVNWGDEQFF
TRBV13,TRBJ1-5,CASSTNLGGGQPQHF
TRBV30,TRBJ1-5,CAWSVVGQGPQHF
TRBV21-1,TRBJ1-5,CASSKDPFRGFYSNQPQHF
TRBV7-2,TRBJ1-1,CASSRTRDTEAFF
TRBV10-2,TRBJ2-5,CASRTSRLAGGQETQYF
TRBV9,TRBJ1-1,CASSVVSMNTEAFF
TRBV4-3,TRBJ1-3,CASSQVGAPSGNTIYF
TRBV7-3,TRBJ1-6,CASSLTAESPLHF
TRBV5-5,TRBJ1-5,CASSAGQENQPQHF
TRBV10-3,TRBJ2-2,CAITEDTHTGELFF
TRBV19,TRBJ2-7,CASSITGQEPYEQYF
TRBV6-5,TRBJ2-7,CASSYSGAGLGEQYF
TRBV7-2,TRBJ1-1,CASSLGGTNTEAFF
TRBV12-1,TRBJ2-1,CASSFEGLGSEQFF
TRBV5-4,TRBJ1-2,CASSLGSGGHLNYGYTF
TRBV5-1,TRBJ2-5,CASSSTSEVARETQYF
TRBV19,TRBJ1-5,CASHKSPTGYQPQHF
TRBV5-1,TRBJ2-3,CASSLAAGREDTQYF